These T cell receptor beta chains were read from a single sample in a study of blood T cell repertoires in COVID-19. The repertoire was sequenced with immunoSEQ multiplex PCR; TCRdb's copy has only in-frame clones and lacks some. Of 35,000 to 45,000 clones in the sample, 88% were seen once. The sequenced sample consisted of peripheral blood. These receptors all come from a human donor in a cohort sampled during active COVID-19. The CDR3 runs from the conserved cysteine through the conserved F or W. Each record gives: clone size, V gene, J gene, CDR3 protein. Clone sizes are given selectively: once, few, many, or a class where the clone is expanded.

-	TRBV3-1/TRBV3-2	TRBJ1-3	CASSPFGNSGNTIYF
-	TRBV5-3	TRBJ2-4	CARSFIGGQAKNIQYF
-	TRBV24-1	TRBJ2-1	CATRDRYSYNEQFF
-	TRBV2	TRBJ1-1	CASSAGYTEAFF
-	TRBV5-1	TRBJ1-3	CASSSRQGAEGNTIYF
-	TRBV5-5	TRBJ2-7	CASSPGQGGFYEQYF
-	TRBV5-1	TRBJ1-1	CASSFGEQGAKAFF
few	TRBV6-6	TRBJ1-1	CASSYGVGQGGTEAFF
-	TRBV10-1	TRBJ1-1	CASSDHRGGTEAFF
-	TRBV5-8	TRBJ1-6	CASSSGQWLDNSPLHF